This TCR beta chain was observed in a study of cytotoxic CD8 clonotypes in ibrutinib-treated CLL. Study-wide background: Included were 11 to 12 relapsed/refractory and roughly 15 treatment-naive patients, of whom around 17 were IGHV unmutated.

Here immunoSEQ multiplex PCR was the method, and the copy in TCRdb shows in-frame clones only, minus some. The table lists 55,000 to 80,000 clones, approximately 62% of them singletons. Only one count was recorded for this clone. The sample here was PBMCs, taken after 12 months of ibrutinib treatment. The sequence came from a human donor with chronic lymphocytic leukemia.

The CDR3 nucleotides read TGTGCCTGGAGTGTACGAGGGGGGAGGAATTCACCCCTCCACTTT. Amino acid sequence: CAWSVRGGRNSPLHF. The J gene is TRBJ1-6, the V gene TRBV30, with D possibly matching TRBD1 (6 bases). The CDR3 extends over 15 amino acids. Deletions cut 0 bases from V and 7 bases from J, with 13 bases between. Per the germline V gene, CDR1 is GTSNPN and CDR2 is SVGIG (reference sequence).